This TCR beta chain was documented in a study of CD4 and CD8 cells across lung adenocarcinoma regions. This clonotype is medium-sized within its sample. TCRdb re-derived calls from the PCR reads in MiXCR, one entry per CDR3 protein. The table lists approximately 5,000 distinct CDR3 sequences, approximately 50% of them singletons. The CDR3 covers 15 residues. CDR1 is ENHRY and CDR2 is SYGVKD in the germline V gene. V trimming: 11 bases; J trimming: 4 bases; junction bases outside the gene matches: 14. The sequence came from a male donor with lung adenocarcinoma. The CD4 and CD8 labels of this study may be unreliable. The chain links TRBV10-3 to TRBJ2-3; 8 bases match TRBD2. Specimen: CD4+ T cells from the margin of a lung tumor. The CDR3 region is CAAAHESGRSDTQYF. For the CDR3, the DNA is TGTGCCGCCGCTCATGAGAGCGGGAGATCAGATACGCAGTATTTT.